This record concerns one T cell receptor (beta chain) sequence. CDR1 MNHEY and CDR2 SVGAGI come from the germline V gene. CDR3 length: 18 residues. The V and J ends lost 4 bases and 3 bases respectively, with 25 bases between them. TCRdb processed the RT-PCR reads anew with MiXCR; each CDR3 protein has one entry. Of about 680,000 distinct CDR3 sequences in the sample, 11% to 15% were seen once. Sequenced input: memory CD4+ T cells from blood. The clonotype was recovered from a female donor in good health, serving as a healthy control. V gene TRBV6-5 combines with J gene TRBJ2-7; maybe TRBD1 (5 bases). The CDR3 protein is CASSLSPVRVVPLYEQYF. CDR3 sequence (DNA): TGTGCCAGCAGTTTATCCCCCGTCAGGGTGGTGCCCCTCTACGAGCAGTACTTC.